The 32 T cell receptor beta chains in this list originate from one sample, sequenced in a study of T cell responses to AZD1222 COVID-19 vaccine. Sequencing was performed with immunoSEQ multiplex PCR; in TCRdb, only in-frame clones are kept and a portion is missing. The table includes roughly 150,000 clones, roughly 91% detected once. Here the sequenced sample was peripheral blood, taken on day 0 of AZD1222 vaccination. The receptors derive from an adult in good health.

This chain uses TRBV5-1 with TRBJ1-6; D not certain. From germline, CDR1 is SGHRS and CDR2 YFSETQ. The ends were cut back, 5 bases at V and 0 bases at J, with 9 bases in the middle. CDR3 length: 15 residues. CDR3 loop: CASRFSSSYNSPLHF. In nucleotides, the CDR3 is TGCGCCAGCAGGTTTTCGAGCTCCTATAATTCACCCCTCCACTTT.

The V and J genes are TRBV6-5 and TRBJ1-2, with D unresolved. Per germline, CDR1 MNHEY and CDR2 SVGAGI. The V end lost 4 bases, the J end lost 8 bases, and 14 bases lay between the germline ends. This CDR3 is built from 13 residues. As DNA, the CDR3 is TGTGCCAGCAGTTTCGGCGACGCGGGGGGCTACACCTTC. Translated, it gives CASSFGDAGGYTF.

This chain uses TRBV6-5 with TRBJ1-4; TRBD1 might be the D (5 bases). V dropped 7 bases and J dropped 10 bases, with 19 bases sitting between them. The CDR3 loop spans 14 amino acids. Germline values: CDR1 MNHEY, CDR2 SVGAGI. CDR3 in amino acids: CASTRDAERGKLFF. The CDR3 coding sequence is TGTGCCAGCACGCGGGACGCCGAACGAGGAAAACTGTTTTTT.

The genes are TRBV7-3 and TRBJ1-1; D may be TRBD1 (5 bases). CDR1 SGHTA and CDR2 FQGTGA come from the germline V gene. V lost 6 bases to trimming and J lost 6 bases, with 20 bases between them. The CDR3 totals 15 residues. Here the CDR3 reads CASSLSGRRGAEAFF. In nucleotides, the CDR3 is TGTGCCAGCAGTCTTAGTGGTCGACGGGGGGCTGAAGCTTTCTTT.

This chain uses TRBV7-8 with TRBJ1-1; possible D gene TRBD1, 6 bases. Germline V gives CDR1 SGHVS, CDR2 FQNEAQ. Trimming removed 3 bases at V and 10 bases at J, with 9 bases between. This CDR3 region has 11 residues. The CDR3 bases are TGTGCCAGCAGCTTCGGCAGGGGAGCTTTCTTT. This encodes CASSFGRGAFF.

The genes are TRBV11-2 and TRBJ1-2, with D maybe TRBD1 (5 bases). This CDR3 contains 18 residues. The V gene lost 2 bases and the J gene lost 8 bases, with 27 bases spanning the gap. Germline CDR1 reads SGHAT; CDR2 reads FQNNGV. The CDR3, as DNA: TGTGCCAGCAGCTTAAATGGCAGGTGGGGGAGCGGGATGGAAGGCTACACCTTC. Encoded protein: CASSLNGRWGSGMEGYTF.

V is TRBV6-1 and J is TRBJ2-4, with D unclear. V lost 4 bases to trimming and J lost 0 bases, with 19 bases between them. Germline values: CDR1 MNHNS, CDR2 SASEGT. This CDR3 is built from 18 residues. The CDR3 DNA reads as TGTGCCAGCAGTGGAGTTGCGTCTGGGTCCGTAGCCAAAAACATTCAGTACTTC. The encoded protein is CASSGVASGSVAKNIQYF.

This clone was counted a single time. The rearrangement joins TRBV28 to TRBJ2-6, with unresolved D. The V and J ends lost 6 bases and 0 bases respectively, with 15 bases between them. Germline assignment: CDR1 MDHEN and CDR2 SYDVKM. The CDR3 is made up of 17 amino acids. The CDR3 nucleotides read TGTGCCAGCAGCCTTGGTTTGTTCGACTCTGGGGCCAACGTCCTGACTTTC. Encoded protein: CASSLGLFDSGANVLTF. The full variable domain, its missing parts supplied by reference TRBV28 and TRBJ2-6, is DVKVTQSSRYLVKRTGEKVFLECVQDMDHENMFWYRQDPGLGLRLIYFSYDVKMKEKGDIPEGYSVSREKKERFSLILESASTNQTSMYLCASSLGLFDSGANVLTFGAGSRLTVL.

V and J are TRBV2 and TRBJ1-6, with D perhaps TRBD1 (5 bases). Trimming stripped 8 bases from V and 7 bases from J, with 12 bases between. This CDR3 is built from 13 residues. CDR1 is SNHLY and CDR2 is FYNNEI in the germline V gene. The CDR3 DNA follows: TGTGCCAGCGGAGGGACGGGGAATTCACCCCTCCACTTT. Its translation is CASGGTGNSPLHF.

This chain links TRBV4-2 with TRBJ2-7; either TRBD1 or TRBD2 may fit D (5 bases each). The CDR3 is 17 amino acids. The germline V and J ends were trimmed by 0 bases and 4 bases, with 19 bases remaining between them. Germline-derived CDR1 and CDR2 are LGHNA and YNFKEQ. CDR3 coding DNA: TGTGCCAGCAGCCAAGATCCGGCAGGGAGAGGTGCGTACGAGCAGTACTTC. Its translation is CASSQDPAGRGAYEQYF.

CDR3 bases: TGTGCCAGCAGGGGACAGGGTTACACTGAAGCTTTCTTT. Amino acid sequence: CASRGQGYTEAFF. V usage is TRBV2 and J usage is TRBJ1-1, with TRBD1 matching 9 bases. The V and J ends lost 6 bases and 3 bases, in that order; junction bases with no gene match: 2. The CDR3 loop spans 13 amino acids. CDR1 is SNHLY, CDR2 FYNNEI, per germline. Together with reference TRBV2 and TRBJ1-1, the CDR3 gives the full variable domain: EPEVTQTPSHQVTQMGQEVILRCVPISNHLYFYWYRQILGQKVEFLVSFYNNEISEKSEIFDDQFSVERPDGSNFTLKIRSTKLEDSAMYFCASRGQGYTEAFFGQGTRLTVV.

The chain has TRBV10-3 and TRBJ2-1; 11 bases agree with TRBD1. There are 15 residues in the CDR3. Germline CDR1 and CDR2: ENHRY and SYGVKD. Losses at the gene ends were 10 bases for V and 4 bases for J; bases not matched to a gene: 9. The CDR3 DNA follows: TGTGCCAGCAGGACAGGGGGCGATTCGTACAATGAGCAGTTCTTC. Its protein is CASRTGGDSYNEQFF.

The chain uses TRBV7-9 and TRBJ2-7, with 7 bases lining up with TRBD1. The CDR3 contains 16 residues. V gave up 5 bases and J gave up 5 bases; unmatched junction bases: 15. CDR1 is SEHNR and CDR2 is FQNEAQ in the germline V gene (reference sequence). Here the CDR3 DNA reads TGTGCCAGCAGCCCTCCGATCAGGGGGTCTAGGGACGAGCAGTACTTC. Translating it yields CASSPPIRGSRDEQYF.

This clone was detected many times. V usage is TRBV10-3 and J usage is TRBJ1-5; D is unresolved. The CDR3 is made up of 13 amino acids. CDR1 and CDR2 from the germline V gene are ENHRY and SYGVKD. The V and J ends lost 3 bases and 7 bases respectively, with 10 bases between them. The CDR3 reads CAISDPDGQPQHF. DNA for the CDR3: TGTGCCATCAGTGACCCAGACGGGCAGCCCCAGCATTTT.

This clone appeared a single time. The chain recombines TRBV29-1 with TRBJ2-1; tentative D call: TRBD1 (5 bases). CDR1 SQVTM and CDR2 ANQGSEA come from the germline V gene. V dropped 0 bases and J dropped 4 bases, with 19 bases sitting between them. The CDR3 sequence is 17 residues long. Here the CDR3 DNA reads TGCAGCGTTGAAGATCAGGGCCTACCCGTACTATACAATGAGCAGTTCTTC. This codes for CSVEDQGLPVLYNEQFF.

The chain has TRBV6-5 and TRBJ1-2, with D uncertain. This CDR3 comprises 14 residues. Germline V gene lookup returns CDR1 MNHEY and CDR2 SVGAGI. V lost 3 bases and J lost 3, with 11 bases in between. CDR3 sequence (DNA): TGTGCCAGCAGTTATTCAGGTCGATACTATGGCTACACCTTC. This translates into CASSYSGRYYGYTF.

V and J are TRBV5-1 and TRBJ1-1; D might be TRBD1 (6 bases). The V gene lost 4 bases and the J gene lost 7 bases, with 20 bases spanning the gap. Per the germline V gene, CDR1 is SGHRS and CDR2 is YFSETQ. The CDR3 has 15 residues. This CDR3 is CASSQRSVQGGEAFF. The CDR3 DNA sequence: TGCGCCAGCAGCCAGCGAAGCGTACAGGGAGGTGAAGCTTTCTTT. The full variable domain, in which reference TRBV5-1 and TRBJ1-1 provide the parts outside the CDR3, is KAGVTQTPRYLIKTRGQQVTLSCSPISGHRSVSWYQQTPGQGLQFLFEYFSETQRNKGNFPGRFSGRQFSNSRSEMNVSTLELGDSALYLCASSQRSVQGGEAFFGQGTRLTVV.

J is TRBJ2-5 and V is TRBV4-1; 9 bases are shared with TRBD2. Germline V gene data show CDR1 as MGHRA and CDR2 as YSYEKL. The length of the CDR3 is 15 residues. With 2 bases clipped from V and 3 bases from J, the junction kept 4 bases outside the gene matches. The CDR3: CASSQWGLAEETQYF. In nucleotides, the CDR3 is TGCGCCAGCAGCCAATGGGGACTAGCCGAAGAGACCCAGTACTTC.

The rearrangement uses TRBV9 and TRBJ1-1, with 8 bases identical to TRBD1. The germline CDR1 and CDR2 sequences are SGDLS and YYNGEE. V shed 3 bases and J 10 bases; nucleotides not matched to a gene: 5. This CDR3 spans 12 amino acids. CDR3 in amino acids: CASSGQTGVAFF. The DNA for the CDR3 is TGTGCCAGCAGCGGCCAGACAGGGGTAGCTTTCTTT.

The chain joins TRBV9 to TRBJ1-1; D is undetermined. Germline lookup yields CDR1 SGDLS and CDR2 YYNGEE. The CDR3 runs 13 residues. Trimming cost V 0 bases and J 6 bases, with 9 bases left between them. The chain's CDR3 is CASSVGPGSEAFF. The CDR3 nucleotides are TGTGCCAGCAGCGTAGGTCCGGGATCTGAAGCTTTCTTT.

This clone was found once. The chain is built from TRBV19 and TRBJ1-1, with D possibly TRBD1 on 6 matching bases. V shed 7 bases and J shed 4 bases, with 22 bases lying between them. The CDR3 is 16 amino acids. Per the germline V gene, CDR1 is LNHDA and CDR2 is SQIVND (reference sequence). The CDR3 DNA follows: TGTGCCAGTATCGGGGCAGGGGCGAGGTTGGGCACTGAAGCTTTCTTT. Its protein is CASIGAGARLGTEAFF. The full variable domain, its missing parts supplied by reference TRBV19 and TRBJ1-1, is DGGITQSPKYLFRKEGQNVTLSCEQNLNHDAMYWYRQDPGQGLRLIYYSQIVNDFQKGDIAEGYSVSREKKESFPLTVTSAQKNPTAFYLCASIGAGARLGTEAFFGQGTRLTVV.

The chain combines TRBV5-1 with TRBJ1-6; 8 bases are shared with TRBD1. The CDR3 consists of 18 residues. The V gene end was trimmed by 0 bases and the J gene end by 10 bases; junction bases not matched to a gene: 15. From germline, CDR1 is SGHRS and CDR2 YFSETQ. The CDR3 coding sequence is TGCGCCAGCAGCTTGGAATCGCCAGGGGGCATTTTCCAATCACCCCTCCACTTT. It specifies CASSLESPGGIFQSPLHF.

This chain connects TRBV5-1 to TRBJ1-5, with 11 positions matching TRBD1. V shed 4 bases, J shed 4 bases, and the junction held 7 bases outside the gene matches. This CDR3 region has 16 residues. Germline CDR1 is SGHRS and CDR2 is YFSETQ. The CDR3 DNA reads TGCGCCAGCAGCCCTGGGACAGGGGGACGAAATCAGCCCCAGCATTTT. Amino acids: CASSPGTGGRNQPQHF.

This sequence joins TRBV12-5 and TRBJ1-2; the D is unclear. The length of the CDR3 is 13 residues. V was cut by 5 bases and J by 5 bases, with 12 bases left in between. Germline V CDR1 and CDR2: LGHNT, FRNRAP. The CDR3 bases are TGTGCTAGTGGTCGCGGACGGCGGTATGGCTACACCTTC. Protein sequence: CASGRGRRYGYTF.

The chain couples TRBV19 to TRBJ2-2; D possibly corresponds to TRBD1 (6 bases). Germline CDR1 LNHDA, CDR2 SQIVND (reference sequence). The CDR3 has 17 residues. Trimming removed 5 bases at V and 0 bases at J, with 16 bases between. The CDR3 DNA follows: TGTGCCAGTAGTTCCCTACAGGGCTTCGCGAACACCGGGGAGCTGTTTTTT. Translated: CASSSLQGFANTGELFF. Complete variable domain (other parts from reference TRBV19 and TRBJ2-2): DGGITQSPKYLFRKEGQNVTLSCEQNLNHDAMYWYRQDPGQGLRLIYYSQIVNDFQKGDIAEGYSVSREKKESFPLTVTSAQKNPTAFYLCASSSLQGFANTGELFFGEGSRLTVL.

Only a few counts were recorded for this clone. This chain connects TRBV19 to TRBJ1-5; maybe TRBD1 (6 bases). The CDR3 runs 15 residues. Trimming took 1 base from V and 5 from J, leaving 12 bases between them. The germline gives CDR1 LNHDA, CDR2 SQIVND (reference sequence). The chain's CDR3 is CASSIAGGLYQPQHF. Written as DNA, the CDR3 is TGTGCCAGTAGTATAGCGGGGGGGCTCTATCAGCCCCAGCATTTT. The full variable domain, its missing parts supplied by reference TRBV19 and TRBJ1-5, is DGGITQSPKYLFRKEGQNVTLSCEQNLNHDAMYWYRQDPGQGLRLIYYSQIVNDFQKGDIAEGYSVSREKKESFPLTVTSAQKNPTAFYLCASSIAGGLYQPQHFGDGTRLSIL.

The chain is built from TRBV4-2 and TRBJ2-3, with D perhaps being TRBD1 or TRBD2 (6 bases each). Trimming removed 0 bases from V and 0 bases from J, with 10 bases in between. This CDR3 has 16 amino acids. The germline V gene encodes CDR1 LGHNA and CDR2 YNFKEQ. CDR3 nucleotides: TGTGCCAGCAGCCAAGATAGGGGGGCTAGCACAGATACGCAGTATTTT. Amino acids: CASSQDRGASTDTQYF.

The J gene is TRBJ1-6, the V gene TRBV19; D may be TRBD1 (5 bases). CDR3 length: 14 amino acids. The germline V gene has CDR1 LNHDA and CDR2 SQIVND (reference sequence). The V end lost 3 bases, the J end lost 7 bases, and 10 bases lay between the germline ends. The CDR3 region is CASSIRDGNSPLHF. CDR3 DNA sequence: TGTGCCAGTAGTATCCGGGACGGAAATTCACCCCTCCACTTT.

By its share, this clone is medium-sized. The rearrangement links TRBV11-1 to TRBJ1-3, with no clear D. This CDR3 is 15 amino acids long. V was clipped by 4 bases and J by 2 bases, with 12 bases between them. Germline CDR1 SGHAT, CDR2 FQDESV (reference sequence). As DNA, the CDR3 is TGTGCCAGCAGCTCGCACCAGGAGCCTGGAAACACCATATATTTT. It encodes CASSSHQEPGNTIYF.

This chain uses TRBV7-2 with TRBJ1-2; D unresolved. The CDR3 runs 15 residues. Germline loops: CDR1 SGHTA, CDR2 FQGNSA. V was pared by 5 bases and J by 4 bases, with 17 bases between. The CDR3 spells CASSLKSRTVYGYTF. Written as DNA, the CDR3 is TGTGCCAGCAGCCTCAAGTCGCGGACGGTCTATGGCTACACCTTC.

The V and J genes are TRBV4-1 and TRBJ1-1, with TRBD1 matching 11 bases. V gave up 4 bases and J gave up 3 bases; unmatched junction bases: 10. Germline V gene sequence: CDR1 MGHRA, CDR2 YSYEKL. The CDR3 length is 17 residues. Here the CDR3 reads CASSLAGTGGTYTEAFF. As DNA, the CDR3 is TGCGCCAGCAGCCTAGCCGGGACAGGGGGGACTTACACTGAAGCTTTCTTT.

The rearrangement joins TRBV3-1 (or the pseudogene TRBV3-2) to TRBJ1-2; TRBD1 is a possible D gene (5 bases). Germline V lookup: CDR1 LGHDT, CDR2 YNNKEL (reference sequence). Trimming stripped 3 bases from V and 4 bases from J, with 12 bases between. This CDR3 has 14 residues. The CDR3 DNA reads TGTGCCAGCAGCCAGGGGGGGATCGGCTATGGCTACACCTTC. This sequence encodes CASSQGGIGYGYTF.